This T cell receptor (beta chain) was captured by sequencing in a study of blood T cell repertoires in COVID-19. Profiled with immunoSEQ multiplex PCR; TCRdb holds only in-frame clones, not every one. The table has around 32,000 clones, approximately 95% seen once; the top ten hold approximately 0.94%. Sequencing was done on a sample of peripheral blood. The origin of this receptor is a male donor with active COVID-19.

The CDR3, as DNA: TGTGCCAGCAGTGGAGTGTACACTGAAGCTTTCTTT. Protein: CASSGVYTEAFF. This chain connects TRBV7-2 to TRBJ1-1, with unresolved D. Trimming removed 6 bases from V and 3 bases from J, with 8 bases in between. From germline, CDR1 is SGHTA and CDR2 FQGNSA. The CDR3 has 12 residues.